The source of this T cell receptor (beta chain) is a study of cytomegalovirus exposure and HLA in healthy donors. Study as a whole: Earlier findings included roughly 120 million unique TCR beta sequences obtained from about 180 million T cells. Study-wide findings and caveats: It was reported in a later analysis that an Asian-associated ancestry cluster showed fewer N-insertions than the roughly 670-donor mean.

These donors, healthy bone marrow donors, were studied. PCR used 60 Vbeta primers and 13 Jbeta primers. TCRdb's table, derived via immunoSEQ multiplex PCR, lists solely in-frame clones and lacks some. The sample contains a few hundred thousand clones, about 80% of which appear only once. To note about this clone: Its cognate antigen is unknown. Other nucleotide sequences in the sample specify the same CDR3.

The CDR3 has 11 amino acids. In germline, CDR1 is DFQATT, CDR2 SNEGSKA (reference sequence). Deletions cut 4 bases from V and 1 base from J, with 4 bases between. V is TRBV20-1 and J is TRBJ1-1, with D unresolved. The sequence derives from a woman aged 55-69 years in good health and CMV-seropositive. The sample was PBMCs. In DNA form, the CDR3 reads TGCAGTGCTACGGGGAACACTGAAGCTTTCTTT. Its protein is CSATGNTEAFF.